The T cell receptor (beta chain) under discussion was sequenced for a study of cytomegalovirus exposure and HLA in healthy donors. Healthy bone marrow donors made up the donors. CDR3 size: 15 residues. J was trimmed by 1 base and V by 7 bases; bases with no gene match: 8. Per germline, CDR1 MNHEY and CDR2 SVGAGI. Study findings and constraints: Trimming of TCR beta V- and J-genes showed a link, identified in a later analysis, to a missense DCLRE1C variant. Sequencing probably produced one cluster of sequence variants that were highly shared.

Comment on this clone: Its cognate antigen is unknown.

The PCR employed 60 Vbeta primers together with 13 Jbeta primers. Produced via immunoSEQ multiplex PCR; TCRdb's table is partial and in-frame only. The ten top clones account for over 1.5%, within a sample of about 130,000 clones. Sequenced: PBMCs. This TCR was recovered from a woman aged 40 to 50 in good health and CMV-seropositive. The rearrangement uses TRBV6-5 and TRBJ2-3, with 7 bases that match TRBD1. As DNA, the CDR3 is TGTGCCAGCACACCCGGGACAGCGGGCACAGATACGCAGTATTTT. Translated, it gives CASTPGTAGTDTQYF.